The sample holds a few counts of the clone carrying this T cell receptor (beta chain). What it recognizes is unknown. Trimming pared 5 bases from V and 1 base from J, leaving 8 bases between. The CDR3 consists of 13 residues. Germline assignment: CDR1 SNHLY and CDR2 FYNNEI. A 10-nucleotide random UMI tagged transcripts in template-switch 5'RACE cDNA synthesis. From the 5' RACE reads, TCRdb called clonotypes with MiXCR, one entry per CDR3 protein. The table lists approximately 100,000 distinct CDR3 sequences, 3% to 4.5% of them singletons. The data derive from a study of neurological immune-mediated disorders. Study-level findings and limits: It was HTLV-1-associated myelopathy that showed the most TCR clonal expansion, while multiple sclerosis showed the least, falling below healthy controls. It was the repertoires of 18 of 34 multiple sclerosis patients that phylogenetic grouping placed in one related-CDR3 cluster, which is a possible signature.

Unsorted libraries were generated from 2 million PBMCs. These cells had been stored in RNAlater at -80 C. The sequencing sample was made of PBMCs. V gene TRBV2 combines with J gene TRBJ1-1, with D hard to call. The TCR originated in a woman between 18 and 29 years old with multiple sclerosis. The CDR3 sequence is CASSTTPNTEAFF. CDR3 in DNA: TGTGCCAGCAGTACAACCCCGAACACTGAAGCTTTCTTT.